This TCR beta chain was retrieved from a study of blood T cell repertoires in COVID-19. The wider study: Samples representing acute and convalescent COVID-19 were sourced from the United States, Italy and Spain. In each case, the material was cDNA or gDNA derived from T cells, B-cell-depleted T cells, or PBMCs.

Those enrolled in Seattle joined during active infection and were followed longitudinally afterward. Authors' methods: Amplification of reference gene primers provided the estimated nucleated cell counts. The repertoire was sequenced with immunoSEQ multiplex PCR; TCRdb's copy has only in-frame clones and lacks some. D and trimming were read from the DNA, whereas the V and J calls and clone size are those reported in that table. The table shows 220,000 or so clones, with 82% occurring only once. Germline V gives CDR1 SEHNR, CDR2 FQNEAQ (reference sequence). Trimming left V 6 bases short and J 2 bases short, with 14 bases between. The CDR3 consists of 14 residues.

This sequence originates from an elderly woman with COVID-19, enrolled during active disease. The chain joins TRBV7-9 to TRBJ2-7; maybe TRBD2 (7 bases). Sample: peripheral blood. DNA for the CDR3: TGTGCCAGCAGAGCCCTGGGGGGGCCCTACGAGCAGTACTTC. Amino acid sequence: CASRALGGPYEQYF. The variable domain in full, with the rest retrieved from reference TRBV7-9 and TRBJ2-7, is DTGVSQNPRHKITKRGQNVTFRCDPISEHNRLYWYRQTLGQGPEFLTYFQNEAQLEKSRLLSDRFSAERPKGSFSTLEIQRTEQGDSAMYLCASRALGGPYEQYFGPGTRLTVT.